The clone carrying this T cell receptor beta chain was found many times. The repertoire came from unfractionated whole blood and reflected all unsorted peripheral T cells. The V gene lost 1 base and the J gene lost 6 bases, with 11 bases spanning the gap. In germline, CDR1 is SGHVS, CDR2 FQNEAQ. This CDR3 has 14 residues. Reverse transcription used around 500 ng RNA and constant-region primers for alpha and beta. Using multiplexing indices, alpha and beta chain libraries were generated apart by chain-specific third strand synthesis. A short first PCR added P5 and P7 adapter elements and a second index. TCRdb used MiXCR to reprocess the 5' RACE reads, holding one entry per CDR3 protein. The data hold 7,500 to 10,000 distinct CDR3 sequences, with more than 7% observed a single time. The data stem from a study of HIV-infected patients and healthy controls. Whole-study context: In most of the 16 patients, CD4 counts climbed slightly after three months but remained subnormal. CD8 counts did not change consistently during early therapy; the CD4:CD8 ratio climbed slightly.

The sequences come from blood, collected before antiretroviral therapy. The receptor was derived from an adult with HIV infection. The donor label of this sample is uncertain. This chain uses TRBV7-8 with TRBJ2-3; either TRBD1 or TRBD2 may supply D (6 bases each). In DNA form, the CDR3 reads TGTGCCAGCAGCTTAGGACAGGAGGGCGATACGCAGTATTTT. This codes for CASSLGQEGDTQYF. Based on the CDR3 plus reference TRBV7-8 and TRBJ2-3, the full variable domain is GAGVSQSPRYKVAKRGQDVALRCDPISGHVSLFWYQQALGQGPEFLTYFQNEAQLDKSGLPSDRFFAERPEGSVSTLKIQRTQQEDSAVYLCASSLGQEGDTQYFGPGTRLTVL.